This T cell receptor (beta chain) was obtained from a study of CD8+CD57+ T cells in acquired aplastic anemia. According to the study, genomic DNA was the template for TCR beta VDJ and CDR3 profiling. Using its own MiXCR run on the reads, TCRdb lists one record per CDR3 protein. The data hold about half a million distinct CDR3 sequences, with around 33% observed a single time. Individuals selected for sequencing had exhibited CD8+CD57+ cell expansion on flow cytometry. Every one of the patients had aplastic anemia (severe, acquired). At blood sampling, none of the patients had yet received therapy. The sample holds a few counts of this clonotype. Its antigen is currently unknown. The CDR3 length is 15 residues. V shed 5 bases and J 4 bases; nucleotides not matched to a gene: 8. CDR1 and CDR2 from the germline V gene are MGHDK and SYGVNS. Study observations and caveats: Common to patients and controls were 25 to 30 CD8+ CDR3 sequences. Between patients and controls, CD8+ Simpson's diversity did not vary significantly.

The chain carries TRBV25-1 and TRBJ2-1, with 7 bases aligning to TRBD1. The source of this sequence is a human donor with aplastic anemia. The sequenced sample was sorted CD4+, CD8+, or CD8+CD57+ T cells (not recorded which) from PBMCs. The CDR3 DNA sequence: TGTGCCAGCAGTTGGAGCCGGGACAGATACAATGAGCAGTTCTTC. Translation gives CASSWSRDRYNEQFF.